This TCR beta chain emerged from a study of blood T cell repertoires in COVID-19. The CDR3 extends over 14 amino acids. CDR1 and CDR2 from the germline V gene are KGHSH and LQKENI. The V gene end was trimmed by 4 bases and the J gene end by 6 bases; junction bases not matched to a gene: 5. The cohort comprised adults aged about 18 to 100 years residing in around 25 US areas. Either two negative PCRs, clearance, or symptom resolution qualified Cohort 3 donors as recovered. The protocol was immunoSEQ multiplex PCR, while the TCRdb copy is restricted to in-frame clones and leaves out a portion. Of just over 300,000 clones in the sample, 80% to 90% were seen once.

The receptor was isolated from a man aged 30 to 45 who had recovered from COVID-19. The V call is TRBV18, the J call TRBJ2-1; 8 bases are a match to TRBD1. Sequenced material: PBMCs or T cells enriched from blood (not recorded which). CDR3 amino acids: CASSLSQGVNEQFF. The CDR3 nucleotides read TGTGCCAGCTCACTATCACAGGGGGTCAATGAGCAGTTCTTC.